This TCR beta chain was obtained from a study of T cells in lung cancer brain metastases. TCRdb's table, derived via immunoSEQ multiplex PCR, lists solely in-frame clones and lacks some. The sample carries roughly 5,000 clones, approximately 86% recorded once. This clonotype was obtained from a man aged 70-80 years with non-small cell lung cancer. Sequences were obtained from tumor tissue from the primary lung tumor.

CDR3 sequence: CAWRQSNEQYF. CDR3 nucleotides: TGTGCCTGGAGACAGTCCAACGAGCAGTACTTC. The chain combines TRBV30 with TRBJ2-7; D gene unclear. The CDR3 consists of 11 residues. Germline V CDR1 and CDR2: GTSNPN, SVGIG (reference sequence). V lost 3 bases and J 5 bases, leaving 8 bases between the germline ends.